This note documents a single TCR beta chain sequence. Its specificity is unknown. The record originates from a study of shared clonotypes between healthy human individuals. The assay ran at deep level. Per the study methods: Junction-only sequences without quality scores were provided by ImmunoSEQ, so filtering was different. Assay: immunoSEQ multiplex PCR; the TCRdb copy retains only in-frame clones and omits some. D and trimming come from the DNA, and the V and J calls and clone size come from that table. The table lists 980,000 or so clones, around 80% of them singletons. Study-level findings and limits: Rarefaction demonstrated incomplete sorted-subset sequencing despite large depth.

The CDR3 extends over 14 amino acids. The V gene's germline CDR1 is SGHAT and CDR2 FQNNGV. After removal of 4 bases from V and 4 bases from J, the junction contained 4 bases not matched to a gene. The chain employs TRBV11-2 and TRBJ1-2, with 9 bases aligning to TRBD1. The clonotype originates from a man aged 18 to 35 in good health. The sequencing sample was made of memory CD4+ T cells sorted from blood. As to subset: CD45RA-negative fraction. CDR3 sequence (DNA): TGTGCCAGCAGCTCGGGACAGGGAAGCTATGGCTACACCTTC. This encodes CASSSGQGSYGYTF.